This TCR beta chain was sequenced for a study of T-cell reconstitution after alpha-beta-depleted transplantation in children. This clonotype was counted only a few times. Preparation of the TCRbeta library involved a method that used unique molecular identifiers. From the PCR reads, TCRdb called clonotypes with MiXCR, one entry per CDR3 protein. The sample yields hundreds of thousands of distinct CDR3 sequences, roughly 13% seen once. Losses at the gene ends were 2 bases for V and 4 bases for J; bases not matched to a gene: 6. The V gene's germline CDR1 is SGDLS and CDR2 YYNGEE. This CDR3 has 15 residues.

The chain carries TRBV9 and TRBJ1-1, with 9 bases fitting TRBD1. The receptor's source is a human donor who donated a stem cell graft to a child with Fanconi anemia. The sample here was PBMCs, taken from the stem cell graft. In nucleotides, the CDR3 is TGTGCCAGCAGCGTTACAGGGGGCCGGGGCACTGAAGCTTTCTTT. Protein product: CASSVTGGRGTEAFF.